This T cell receptor beta chain stems from a study of T cells after yellow fever vaccination. Findings and caveats of the study: Within FACS-sorted repertoires, abundant clonotypes contaminating from the bulk population could be present.

CDR3 length: 15 amino acids. Germline values: CDR1 SGHRS, CDR2 YFSETQ. Trimming at V came to 0 bases and at J to 8 bases, leaving 7 bases not matched to a gene. TCRdb re-analysed the 5' RACE reads in MiXCR, keeping a single row per CDR3 protein. Among over 100,000 distinct CDR3 sequences, 6.5% to 9% were seen once, and the ten largest hold 25%. This clonotype was counted between two and nine times. Its antigen is as yet unknown. The source material was CD8+ T cells sorted from PBMCs, sampled 45 days after the yellow fever booster vaccination. The chain uses TRBV5-1 and TRBJ2-1, with 8 positions matching TRBD2. The origin of this receptor is a young man who received the YFV17D yellow fever vaccine. The DNA for the CDR3 is TGCGCCAGCAGCTTGGCGGGGCGGGAGGTCGATGAGCAGTTCTTC. Amino acids: CASSLAGREVDEQFF. Variable domain in full (rest from reference TRBV5-1 and TRBJ2-1): KAGVTQTPRYLIKTRGQQVTLSCSPISGHRSVSWYQQTPGQGLQFLFEYFSETQRNKGNFPGRFSGRQFSNSRSEMNVSTLELGDSALYLCASSLAGREVDEQFFGPGTRLTVL.